This TCR beta chain was found in a study of T cell responses to AZD1222 COVID-19 vaccine. The data were produced by immunoSEQ multiplex PCR, yet TCRdb's version contains in-frame clones alone and is incomplete. The data show 75,000 to 100,000 clones, with over 85% seen just once and approximately 11% held by the top ten. Study-wide points: Among spike-specific TCRs, nearly half reportedly target unmutated variant regions.

Worth noting for this clone: Its antigen is still unknown.

Sequenced here: peripheral blood, sampled on day 0 of AZD1222 vaccination. The sequence came from an adult in good health.

The CDR3 protein is CASSRRGGGANEQFF. The CDR3 region has the DNA TGTGCCAGCAGCCGCAGGGGCGGGGGGGCCAATGAGCAGTTCTTC. J is TRBJ2-1 and V is TRBV5-6, with 9 bases lining up with TRBD2. The CDR3 has 15 residues. Germline V gene sequence: CDR1 SGHDT, CDR2 YYEEEE. Trimming cost V 4 bases and J 6 bases; bases outside gene matches: 8.